These 16 T cell receptor beta chains share one sample of origin, sequenced in a study of regulatory T cells in long-lasting Graves disease. Specified time point: newly diagnosed GD, antithyroid drugs for less than 3 months. From RNA extracted from PBMCs, the TCR library was made. Researchers made TCR beta libraries by using iRepertoire HTBI primers and running Arm-PCR on CDR3 regions. TCRdb redid the calling of the multiplex PCR reads with MiXCR, one entry per CDR3 protein. The sample shows a few hundred thousand distinct CDR3 sequences, approximately 18% of them seen only once. These same data were also listed under a study on T cells in Graves' hyperthyroidism and ophthalmopathy.

This sample comprised peripheral blood mononuclear cells (PBMCs), obtained at new diagnosis, from a patient treated with antithyroid drugs. The receptors were gathered from a young woman with Graves disease.

With respect to this clonotype: A read error may explain this, as a much larger clone is one base away. V gene TRBV6-9 combines with J gene TRBJ2-5; a possible D gene is TRBD1 (6 bases). CDR1 is MNHGY, CDR2 SVAAGI, per germline. The CDR3 has 14 residues. The CDR3 protein is CAGSYSRPRGTQYF. The CDR3 DNA sequence: TGTGCCGGCAGTTACTCTCGCCCCAGGGGGACCCAGTACTTC.

The chain joins TRBV9 to TRBJ2-1, with D possibly matching TRBD2 (7 bases). The CDR3 totals 15 residues. V lost 4 bases and J lost 7, with 18 bases in between. In germline, CDR1 is SGDLS, CDR2 YYNGEE. This CDR3 reads CASSLRGEGVNEQFF. The CDR3 DNA follows: TGTGCCAGCAGCCTAAGGGGGGAGGGAGTGAATGAGCAGTTCTTC.

The table lists this clonotype with many counts. This chain joins TRBV20-1 and TRBJ1-1; D is unresolved. Germline V gives CDR1 DFQATT, CDR2 SNEGSKA (reference sequence). Trimming took off 3 bases at V and 1 base at J, with 9 bases between the two ends. The CDR3 totals 13 residues. CDR3 amino acids: CSARSAANTEAFF. CDR3 nucleotides: TGCAGTGCTAGGTCAGCCGCGAACACTGAAGCTTTCTTT.

The table lists this clonotype with a count of one. The V gene is TRBV20-1, the J gene TRBJ2-7; 7 nucleotides agree with TRBD1. The V and J ends lost 0 bases and 3 bases, in that order; junction bases with no gene match: 8. Per germline, CDR1 DFQATT and CDR2 SNEGSKA (reference sequence). The CDR3 has 15 residues. The CDR3 DNA is TGCAGTGCTAGAGAATATAGGGGACAGAGCTACGAGCAGTACTTC. Its protein is CSAREYRGQSYEQYF.

The rearrangement links TRBV20-1 to TRBJ2-6; 8 nucleotides line up with TRBD1. This CDR3 is built from 16 residues. V shed 6 bases and J 0 bases; nucleotides not matched to a gene: 7. From germline, CDR1 is DFQATT and CDR2 SNEGSKA (reference sequence). The CDR3 nucleotides read TGCAGTGCCACGGGCAGGGGGCCCTCTGGGGCCAACGTCCTGACTTTC. This encodes CSATGRGPSGANVLTF.

This clonotype was seen ten or more times. V gene TRBV5-5 combines with J gene TRBJ1-5; D remains ambiguous. The CDR3 spans 15 residues. Germline V gene lookup returns CDR1 SGHKS and CDR2 YYEKEE (reference sequence). Trimming took 0 bases from V and 0 from J, leaving 7 bases between them. This CDR3 is CASSLEQNSNQPQHF. The CDR3, as DNA: TGTGCCAGCAGCTTGGAACAGAATAGCAATCAGCCCCAGCATTTT.

Worth noting for this clonotype: One base away lies a much larger clone, so this may be a sequencing read error. V usage is TRBV4-2 and J usage is TRBJ2-5; 9 bases agree with TRBD2. The CDR3 is 19 residues long. Germline loops: CDR1 LGHNA, CDR2 YNFKEQ. V gave up 1 base and J gave up 11 bases; unmatched junction bases: 23. Written as DNA, the CDR3 is TGTGCCAGCAGCCAAGGGGGACTAGCACGGGTGACGTCCGACAATGAGCAGTACTTC. Protein sequence: CASSQGGLARVTSDNEQYF.

At least ten counts were recorded for this clonotype. The genes are TRBV27 and TRBJ1-1, with a possible D match to TRBD1 (5 bases). V was trimmed by 6 bases and J by 7 bases, leaving 21 bases between them. This CDR3 has 15 amino acids. Germline lookup yields CDR1 MNHEY and CDR2 SMNVEV (reference sequence). The CDR3 bases are TGTGCCAGCAGGTCGATGGGGGGTTTGCGGGATGAAGCTTTCTTT. Translation: CASRSMGGLRDEAFF.

In its sample, this clonotype was seen many times. The genes are TRBV20-1 and TRBJ2-3; D may be TRBD1 or TRBD2 (6 bases each). The length of the CDR3 is 15 residues. Germline V gene data show CDR1 as DFQATT and CDR2 as SNEGSKA (reference sequence). V was clipped by 1 base and J by 1 base, with 12 bases between them. CDR3 DNA sequence: TGCAGTGCTAGAGGTCCGGGGGCCGGCACAGATACGCAGTATTTT. It specifies CSARGPGAGTDTQYF.

This clonotype appeared once. V usage is TRBV11-2 and J usage is TRBJ2-3; 11 bases are a match to TRBD1. CDR3 length: 18 amino acids. J was trimmed by 0 bases and V by 5 bases; bases with no gene match: 10. Germline CDR1 reads SGHAT; CDR2 reads FQNNGV. CDR3 in DNA: TGTGCCAGCAGCCCGGACAGGGGGCGCCGGGGGAGCACAGATACGCAGTATTTT. Translated, it gives CASSPDRGRRGSTDTQYF.

This clonotype was seen ten or more times. The chain couples TRBV27 to TRBJ1-1; 7 nucleotides match TRBD1. CDR3 length: 19 residues. CDR1 is MNHEY, CDR2 SMNVEV, per germline (reference sequence). J gave up 0 bases and V 2 bases, and 15 bases lay outside the gene matches. The CDR3 here is CASSLPSERDRHMNTEAFF. DNA for the CDR3: TGTGCCAGCAGTTTACCGTCAGAACGGGACAGACATATGAACACTGAAGCTTTCTTT.

This clonotype was observed at least ten times. V and J are TRBV6-1 and TRBJ1-5; 10 positions agree with TRBD1. The length of the CDR3 is 19 residues. In germline, CDR1 is MNHNS, CDR2 SASEGT. J was trimmed by 1 base and V by 5 bases; bases with no gene match: 14. The CDR3 reads CASSRDRGGGAGSNQPQHF. DNA for the CDR3: TGTGCCAGCAGTAGGGACAGGGGAGGGGGGGCGGGCAGCAATCAGCCCCAGCATTTT.

This clonotype occurred many times. The chain links TRBV5-1 to TRBJ2-1; the D is unclear. Between the trimmed V and J ends, which lost 6 bases and 0 bases, there was a span of 16 bases. The CDR3 totals 16 residues. Germline CDR1 reads SGHRS; CDR2 reads YFSETQ. The CDR3 DNA is TGCGCCAGCACCAAACGTTCAGACCTCTCCTACAATGAGCAGTTCTTC. It translates to CASTKRSDLSYNEQFF.

This clonotype was observed many times. This chain connects TRBV11-3 to TRBJ2-7; perhaps TRBD2 as D (6 bases). The V gene lost 1 base and the J gene lost 2 bases, with 9 bases spanning the gap. Germline assignment: CDR1 SGHNT and CDR2 YENEEA. CDR3 length: 14 amino acids. The CDR3 spells CASSLGGDTYEQYF. CDR3 sequence (DNA): TGTGCCAGCAGCTTAGGCGGGGATACCTACGAGCAGTACTTC.

V usage is TRBV7-3 and J usage is TRBJ2-5; 16 positions agree with TRBD2. The junction had 13 bases not matched to a gene; V was cut back by 5 bases and J by 4 bases. The CDR3 contains 19 residues. CDR1 is SGHTA and CDR2 is FQGTGA in the germline V gene. The CDR3: CASSRRGLAGGPGGETQYF. The CDR3 DNA reads as TGTGCCAGCAGCCGTAGGGGACTAGCGGGGGGGCCGGGAGGAGAGACCCAGTACTTC.

This clonotype has at least ten counts. This rearrangement joins TRBV24-1 to TRBJ2-1, with D maybe TRBD2 (5 bases). The germline gives CDR1 KGHDR, CDR2 SFDVKD. The CDR3 has 15 residues. Trimming took off 2 bases at V and 12 bases at J, with 19 bases between the two ends. The CDR3 spells CATSDSSNLRRGQFF. In nucleotides, the CDR3 is TGTGCCACCAGTGATTCGTCCAACTTACGCCGGGGGCAGTTCTTC.